This record covers a single TCR beta chain. Clones were read by immunoSEQ multiplex PCR, and TCRdb kept only the in-frame ones, dropping some. The sample shows tens of thousands of clones, 70% to 90% of them seen only once. Seattle-derived patients entered the study during active infection and were followed longitudinally. These data come from a study of blood T cell repertoires in COVID-19. The receptor's source is an elderly woman with COVID-19, enrolled during active disease. The sequenced sample was peripheral blood.

This CDR3 reads CSVEQGQEYGYTF. DNA of the CDR3: TGCAGCGTTGAACAAGGACAGGAGTATGGCTACACCTTC. This sequence joins TRBV29-1 and TRBJ1-2; TRBD1 matches 7 bases. The length of the CDR3 is 13 residues. Germline values: CDR1 SQVTM, CDR2 ANQGSEA. The V segment lost 2 bases and the J segment 5 bases; nucleotides outside the gene matches: 5.